A single sample gave rise to the 24 T cell receptor beta chains below, sequenced in a study of CD8+ T cells in alopecia areata. Sequencing used cDNA as its template, made by extracting RNA and reverse transcribing it. The protocol was immunoSEQ multiplex PCR, while the TCRdb copy is restricted to in-frame clones and leaves out a portion. The sample includes around 200,000 clones, around 60% seen only once; the top ten take around 0.7%. Treatment of the sample: oral pan-JAK inhibitor, 5-10 mg twice daily. Sample: CD4+ T cells sorted from blood, taken at week 4, from a patient treated with tofacitinib. The receptors derive from a human donor with alopecia areata.

This clone was detected a few times. J is TRBJ1-5 and V is TRBV7-2; a possible D gene is TRBD1 (6 bases). CDR1 is SGHTA and CDR2 is FQGNSA in the germline V gene. The CDR3 sequence is 14 residues long. V was cut by 3 bases and J by 6 bases, with 12 bases left in between. This CDR3 reads CASSFHREGQPQHF. The CDR3 DNA follows: TGTGCCAGCAGCTTCCACAGGGAGGGTCAGCCCCAGCATTTT.

The DNA for the CDR3 is TGCGCCAGCAGCCGACGAGGGGGCTCTGGGGCCAACGTCCTGACTTTC. Translated, it gives CASSRRGGSGANVLTF. The chain links TRBV4-1 to TRBJ2-6; TRBD1 might be the D (6 bases). Per germline, CDR1 MGHRA and CDR2 YSYEKL. The CDR3 covers 16 residues. The ends were cut back, 4 bases at V and 0 bases at J, with 10 bases in the middle.

J is TRBJ1-2 and V is TRBV14, with 8 bases lining up with TRBD1. V was clipped by 0 bases and J by 4 bases; unmatched bases: 1. Germline V lookup: CDR1 SGHDN, CDR2 FVKESK. The CDR3 runs to 14 residues. The chain's CDR3 is CASSQEQGVYGYTF. CDR3 coding DNA: TGTGCCAGCAGCCAAGAACAGGGGGTCTATGGCTACACCTTC.

This sequence joins TRBV29-1 and TRBJ2-2, with a weak D call TRBD1 (8 bases). V was clipped by 7 bases and J by 4 bases, with 16 bases between them. The CDR3 loop spans 14 amino acids. In germline, CDR1 is SQVTM, CDR2 ANQGSEA. The CDR3: CSAQGAGATGELFF. The CDR3 DNA reads TGCAGCGCCCAGGGGGCGGGAGCCACCGGGGAGCTGTTTTTT.

This clone was picked up a small number of times. The chain uses TRBV7-3 and TRBJ2-7, with D possibly matching TRBD1 (5 bases). The germline V gene encodes CDR1 SGHTA and CDR2 FQGTGA. The V and J ends lost 0 bases and 3 bases respectively, with 9 bases between them. CDR3 length equals 14 residues. CDR3 bases: TGTGCCAGCAGCTTAACCAGGGATAGCTACGAGCAGTACTTC. Encoded protein: CASSLTRDSYEQYF.

This rearrangement joins TRBV30 to TRBJ1-1; 9 positions agree with TRBD1. J lost 4 bases, V lost 3 bases, and 6 bases had no gene match. CDR1 is GTSNPN and CDR2 is SVGIG in the germline V gene (reference sequence). CDR3 length: 14 amino acids. Here the CDR3 DNA reads TGTGCCTGGAGATACAGGGGGCGGGCCACTGAAGCTTTCTTT. It yields the protein CAWRYRGRATEAFF.

This clone was counted between two and nine times. The sample holds other DNA sequences that translate to the same CDR3. CDR3 region: CSVRTGGGNQPQHF. The CDR3 bases are TGCAGCGTCCGGACAGGAGGCGGCAATCAGCCCCAGCATTTT. This chain connects TRBV29-1 to TRBJ1-5; TRBD1 matches at 7 bases. The CDR3 has 14 amino acids. Germline lookup yields CDR1 SQVTM and CDR2 ANQGSEA. After removal of 6 bases from V and 2 bases from J, the junction contained 7 bases not matched to a gene.

The chain is built from TRBV4-2 and TRBJ1-5, with D possibly matching TRBD1 (6 bases). The V end was cut by 0 bases, the J end by 1 base, with 10 bases between. CDR3 length: 16 residues. Germline assignment: CDR1 LGHNA and CDR2 YNFKEQ. The CDR3 nucleotides read TGTGCCAGCAGCCAAGATACAGGGCTAAGCAATCAGCCCCAGCATTTT. Protein: CASSQDTGLSNQPQHF.

V gene TRBV27 combines with J gene TRBJ1-5, with a tentative D call TRBD1 (5 bases). The V gene lost 6 bases and the J gene lost 5 bases, with 17 bases spanning the gap. This CDR3 spans 15 amino acids. Germline CDR1 reads MNHEY; CDR2 reads SMNVEV (reference sequence). CDR3 coding DNA: TGTGCCAGCAGATCGGGACTCACGAGGGATCAGCCCCAGCATTTT. Its translation: CASRSGLTRDQPQHF.

The chain joins TRBV2 to TRBJ1-1, with 8 bases lining up with TRBD1. The CDR3 is 14 residues long. Germline loops: CDR1 SNHLY, CDR2 FYNNEI. Unmatched junction bases numbered 7, after V lost 7 bases and J lost 3 bases. The CDR3 DNA is TGTGCCAGCAAGAAACAGGGGGTAGACACTGAAGCTTTCTTT. Translation gives CASKKQGVDTEAFF. The complete variable domain, with remaining parts taken from reference TRBV2 and TRBJ1-1, reads EPEVTQTPSHQVTQMGQEVILRCVPISNHLYFYWYRQILGQKVEFLVSFYNNEISEKSEIFDDQFSVERPDGSNFTLKIRSTKLEDSAMYFCASKKQGVDTEAFFGQGTRLTVV.

The chain uses TRBV7-9 and TRBJ1-5; D unresolved. The CDR3 extends over 12 amino acids. Germline loops: CDR1 SEHNR, CDR2 FQNEAQ (reference sequence). V was pared by 6 bases and J by 8 bases, with 11 bases between. The CDR3 reads CASSINWEPQHF. CDR3 nucleotides: TGTGCCAGCAGTATTAATTGGGAGCCCCAGCATTTT.

The chain employs TRBV18 and TRBJ1-1, with D possibly matching TRBD1 (5 bases). The CDR3 consists of 14 residues. Per germline, CDR1 KGHSH and CDR2 LQKENI. V was trimmed by 3 bases and J by 0 bases, leaving 8 bases between them. The CDR3 spells CASSPTVMNTEAFF. CDR3 bases: TGTGCCAGCTCACCGACAGTTATGAACACTGAAGCTTTCTTT. The entire variable domain, with the rest obtained from reference TRBV18 and TRBJ1-1, is as follows: NAGVMQNPRHLVRRRGQEARLRCSPMKGHSHVYWYRQLPEEGLKFMVYLQKENIIDESGMPKERFSAEFPKEGPSILRIQQVVRGDSAAYFCASSPTVMNTEAFFGQGTRLTVV.

The gene calls are TRBV7-9 and TRBJ2-5; TRBD2 is a possible D gene (6 bases). V shed 8 bases and J shed 2 bases, with 15 bases lying between them. Germline CDR1 and CDR2: SEHNR and FQNEAQ (reference sequence). The CDR3 has 14 residues. CDR3 amino acids: CASARRDRQETQYF. In DNA, the CDR3 is TGTGCCAGCGCCCGGAGGGATCGACAAGAGACCCAGTACTTC. The entire variable domain, with the rest obtained from reference TRBV7-9 and TRBJ2-5, is as follows: DTGVSQNPRHKITKRGQNVTFRCDPISEHNRLYWYRQTLGQGPEFLTYFQNEAQLEKSRLLSDRFSAERPKGSFSTLEIQRTEQGDSAMYLCASARRDRQETQYFGPGTRLLVL.

The V call is TRBV29-1, the J call TRBJ2-7; D is uncertain. Germline-derived CDR1 and CDR2 are SQVTM and ANQGSEA. Trimming shortened V by 6 bases and J by 1 base, and 13 bases separated the two germline ends. CDR3 length equals 13 residues. CDR3: CSVRPQLSYEQYF. Here the CDR3 DNA reads TGCAGCGTCCGACCCCAACTGTCCTACGAGCAGTACTTC.

This clone has a single count. The chain is built from TRBV6-6 and TRBJ1-2; TRBD1 matches at 8 bases. V lost 5 bases, J lost 9 bases, and 5 bases stayed unmatched. The CDR3 contains 12 residues. CDR1 MNHNY and CDR2 SVGAGI come from the germline V gene (reference sequence). The chain's CDR3 is CASSRRQGSYTF. The DNA for the CDR3 is TGTGCCAGCAGTCGTAGACAGGGGAGCTACACCTTC.

The gene calls are TRBV5-1 and TRBJ2-5; 9 positions agree with TRBD1. The ends lost 3 bases at V and 5 bases at J; junction bases unmatched: 8. Germline V CDR1 and CDR2: SGHRS, YFSETQ. The CDR3 totals 15 residues. The CDR3 nucleotides are TGCGCCAGCAGCTGGGGGACAGGGAGCAAGGAGACCCAGTACTTC. This codes for CASSWGTGSKETQYF.

The gene calls are TRBV5-1 and TRBJ2-5; possible D gene TRBD1, 5 bases. The germline V gene encodes CDR1 SGHRS and CDR2 YFSETQ. The V end lost 2 bases, the J end lost 2 bases, and 13 bases lay between the germline ends. The CDR3 is made up of 15 amino acids. The CDR3 reads CASSLMGPEQETQYF. The DNA for the CDR3 is TGCGCCAGCAGCTTAATGGGGCCGGAACAAGAGACCCAGTACTTC.

V usage is TRBV29-1 and J usage is TRBJ2-2; the D is unclear. The CDR3 runs 14 residues. Looked up from germline, CDR1 is SQVTM and CDR2 is ANQGSEA. The CDR3 protein is CSVAESVVTGELFF. The CDR3 bases are TGCAGTGTGGCGGAGTCAGTAGTCACCGGGGAGCTGTTTTTT.

This clone was counted once. The J gene is TRBJ2-7, the V gene TRBV27; 13 positions agree with TRBD2. CDR3 length equals 14 residues. Germline lookup yields CDR1 MNHEY and CDR2 SMNVEV (reference sequence). V dropped 7 bases and J dropped 7; count of bases not matched to a gene: 7. The CDR3: CASKLAGGPSEQYF. For the CDR3, the DNA is TGTGCCAGCAAACTAGCGGGAGGGCCGAGTGAGCAGTACTTC.

The genes are TRBV25-1 and TRBJ2-7; tentative D call: TRBD2 (5 bases). The CDR3 covers 14 residues. CDR1 and CDR2 (germline): MGHDK, SYGVNS. Trimming shortened V by 4 bases and J by 7 bases, and 17 bases separated the two germline ends. CDR3 in amino acids: CASSGVGKGVEQYF. The CDR3 region has the DNA TGTGCCAGCAGTGGGGTGGGGAAGGGAGTTGAGCAGTACTTC.

This clone was seen only a few times. V and J are TRBV29-1 and TRBJ2-1; 8 bases map to TRBD2. Trimming took 7 bases from V and 5 from J; bases not matched to a gene: 1. This CDR3 comprises 11 residues. Germline V CDR1 and CDR2: SQVTM, ANQGSEA. The CDR3 region has the DNA TGCAGCGCCGGGAGGGACAATGAGCAGTTCTTC. This codes for CSAGRDNEQFF.

This clone was seen only a few times. The rearrangement joins TRBV29-1 to TRBJ2-5; D gene uncertain. The germline gives CDR1 SQVTM, CDR2 ANQGSEA. This CDR3 comprises 15 residues. The V end lost 5 bases, the J end lost 1 base, and 17 bases lay between the germline ends. The CDR3 DNA sequence: TGCAGCGTTCGAATGGGCCGATCGTTCCAAGAGACCCAGTACTTC. It translates to CSVRMGRSFQETQYF.

This rearrangement joins TRBV14 to TRBJ1-4; no firm D call. V lost 3 bases and J lost 7, with 12 bases in between. Germline V gene sequence: CDR1 SGHDN, CDR2 FVKESK. The CDR3 contains 14 residues. CDR3 protein: CASSQGGSGEKLFF. In DNA, the CDR3 is TGTGCCAGCAGCCAGGGCGGAAGCGGTGAAAAACTGTTTTTT. Supplemented by reference TRBV14 and TRBJ1-4, the full variable domain reads EAGVTQFPSHSVIEKGQTVTLRCDPISGHDNLYWYRRVMGKEIKFLLHFVKESKQDESGMPNNRFLAERTGGTYSTLKVQPAELEDSGVYFCASSQGGSGEKLFFGSGTQLSVL.

The gene calls are TRBV5-4 and TRBJ1-4; D ambiguous. CDR3 size: 13 residues. V lost 0 bases to trimming and J lost 4 bases, with 4 bases between them. Germline V gives CDR1 SGHNT, CDR2 YYREEE (reference sequence). The CDR3 spells CASSLDSNEKLFF. The CDR3 DNA reads as TGTGCCAGCAGCTTGGACAGTAATGAAAAACTGTTTTTT. Drawing the rest from reference TRBV5-4 and TRBJ1-4, the complete variable domain is ETGVTQSPTHLIKTRGQQVTLRCSSQSGHNTVSWYQQALGQGPQFIFQYYREEENGRGNFPPRFSGLQFPNYSSELNVNALELDDSALYLCASSLDSNEKLFFGSGTQLSVL.